These 20 T cell receptor beta chains originate from one sample sequenced in a study of T-cell memory formation after mild COVID-19. MiXCR, applied by TCRdb to the 5' RACE reads, yields one record per CDR3 protein. Of roughly 14,000 distinct CDR3 sequences detected, about 21% appear once; the ten largest clones hold approximately 49%. What was sequenced was PBMCs or a T cell subset sorted from them (not recorded which). All receptors derive from an adult woman who had mild COVID-19 (a few samples of this study predate the infection). Cell type and time point are not known.

This clonotype is medium-sized within its sample. The V gene is TRBV5-5, the J gene TRBJ2-1, with 14 bases fitting TRBD2. V lost 1 base to trimming and J lost 8 bases; unmatched junction nucleotides: 5. The CDR3 covers 16 residues. Germline CDR1 reads SGHKS; CDR2 reads YYEKEE (reference sequence). The CDR3 region has the DNA TGTGCCAGCAGCTTGCGACTAGCGGGAGGGATCCATGAGCAGTTCTTC. Amino acids: CASSLRLAGGIHEQFF. The variable domain in full, with the rest retrieved from reference TRBV5-5 and TRBJ2-1, is DAGVTQSPTHLIKTRGQQVTLRCSPISGHKSVSWYQQVLGQGPQFIFQYYEKEERGRGNFPDRFSARQFPNYSSELNVNALLLGDSALYLCASSLRLAGGIHEQFFGPGTRLTVL.

This clonotype was recorded at least ten times. The gene calls are TRBV7-8 and TRBJ2-7; 9 bases agree with TRBD2. The CDR3 totals 14 residues. The trim removed 5 bases at V and 2 bases at J, leaving 4 bases unmatched. Looked up from germline, CDR1 is SGHVS and CDR2 is FQNEAQ. The CDR3 sequence: CASSHSGGAYEQYF. For the CDR3, the DNA is TGTGCCAGCAGCCATAGCGGGGGTGCCTACGAGCAGTACTTC. The full variable domain, its missing parts supplied by reference TRBV7-8 and TRBJ2-7, is GAGVSQSPRYKVAKRGQDVALRCDPISGHVSLFWYQQALGQGPEFLTYFQNEAQLDKSGLPSDRFFAERPEGSVSTLKIQRTQQEDSAVYLCASSHSGGAYEQYFGPGTRLTVT.

This clonotype was recorded many times. The V and J genes are TRBV28 and TRBJ2-1, with D perhaps TRBD2 (5 bases). The V gene's germline CDR1 is MDHEN and CDR2 SYDVKM. The CDR3 is made up of 13 amino acids. V was cut by 5 bases and J by 7 bases, with 12 bases left in between. This CDR3 is CASSRSRTNEQFF. Written as DNA, the CDR3 is TGTGCCAGCAGTCGCTCGAGGACTAATGAGCAGTTCTTC.

This clonotype was seen ten or more times. The chain employs TRBV7-9 and TRBJ2-1, with D perhaps given as TRBD1 or TRBD2 (5 bases each). The V end lost 6 bases, the J end lost 4 bases, and 13 bases lay between the germline ends. CDR1 is SEHNR, CDR2 FQNEAQ, per germline (reference sequence). The CDR3 extends over 14 amino acids. The CDR3 coding sequence is TGTGCCAGCAGGACAGCGGCTTCTTACAATGAGCAGTTCTTC. Translating gives CASRTAASYNEQFF.

This clonotype was observed at least ten times. This chain uses TRBV9 with TRBJ2-1; D is perhaps TRBD1 (5 bases). Per germline, CDR1 SGDLS and CDR2 YYNGEE. The CDR3 runs to 14 residues. Trimming stripped 0 bases from V and 6 bases from J, with 10 bases between. The CDR3 DNA follows: TGTGCCAGCAGCGTAGGGCCAGGGCTCAATGAGCAGTTCTTC. This translates into CASSVGPGLNEQFF.

This clonotype was seen many times. The chain carries TRBV5-1 and TRBJ1-2, with a possible D match to TRBD1 (5 bases). The CDR3 runs to 15 residues. CDR1 SGHRS and CDR2 YFSETQ come from the germline V gene. V shed 3 bases and J shed 4 bases, with 16 bases lying between them. The CDR3 loop reads CASSSPGEGLYGYTF. The CDR3 DNA sequence: TGCGCCAGCAGCTCCCCCGGGGAGGGGCTCTATGGCTACACCTTC.

This clonotype was seen repeatedly, ten times or more. The rearrangement joins TRBV20-1 to TRBJ1-6, with D perhaps TRBD1 (5 bases). This CDR3 spans 14 amino acids. CDR1 is DFQATT, CDR2 SNEGSKA, per germline (reference sequence). V was clipped by 3 bases and J by 2 bases, with 8 bases between them. CDR3 nucleotide sequence: TGCAGTGCTAGTAGGGGACCCTATAATTCACCCCTCCACTTT. It is translated as CSASRGPYNSPLHF.

This clonotype was detected many times. V is TRBV6-2 or TRBV6-3 and J is TRBJ2-7; D is undetermined. V shed 4 bases and J shed 2 bases, with 12 bases lying between them. The germline V gene encodes CDR1 MNHEY and CDR2 SVGEGT. This CDR3 has 14 residues. Here the CDR3 reads CASSWSGSPYEQYF. The CDR3 DNA reads as TGTGCCAGCAGTTGGTCCGGGTCCCCCTACGAGCAGTACTTC.

At least ten counts were recorded for this clonotype. The chain joins TRBV4-2 to TRBJ2-7; weak D call: TRBD2 (8 bases). This CDR3 is 18 amino acids long. V lost 1 base, J lost 2 bases, and 21 bases lay in between. From germline, CDR1 is LGHNA and CDR2 YNFKEQ. CDR3: CASSQAPGGTVGAYEQYF. CDR3 nucleotides: TGTGCCAGCAGCCAAGCTCCGGGAGGGACAGTTGGGGCCTACGAGCAGTACTTC.

This clonotype was detected many times. J is TRBJ2-1 and V is TRBV7-9, with 8 bases identical to TRBD2. Germline loops: CDR1 SEHNR, CDR2 FQNEAQ (reference sequence). This CDR3 has 15 amino acids. V trimming: 4 bases; J trimming: 4 bases; junction bases outside the gene matches: 6. The CDR3 nucleotides read TGTGCCAGCAGCTGGGCTGGCGGGGGGTACAATGAGCAGTTCTTC. Its protein product is CASSWAGGGYNEQFF. Variable domain in full (rest from reference TRBV7-9 and TRBJ2-1): DTGVSQNPRHKITKRGQNVTFRCDPISEHNRLYWYRQTLGQGPEFLTYFQNEAQLEKSRLLSDRFSAERPKGSFSTLEIQRTEQGDSAMYLCASSWAGGGYNEQFFGPGTRLTVL.

This clonotype is termed medium-sized. The chain employs TRBV6-5 and TRBJ2-2, with TRBD2 as a possible D gene (7 bases). The germline gives CDR1 MNHEY, CDR2 SVGAGI. V lost 0 bases and J 7 bases, leaving 15 bases between the germline ends. The CDR3 has 16 residues. CDR3 sequence reads: CASSYSITGRVGELFF. The CDR3 DNA is TGTGCCAGCAGTTACTCCATCACAGGGAGGGTCGGGGAGCTGTTTTTT.

This chain joins TRBV28 and TRBJ2-3; the D gene is possibly TRBD2 (6 bases). The CDR3 has 17 amino acids. The V gene's germline CDR1 is MDHEN and CDR2 SYDVKM. Deletions cut 1 base from V and 2 bases from J, with 16 bases between. The CDR3: CASSLLAAGQATDTQYF. CDR3 sequence (DNA): TGTGCCAGCAGTTTATTAGCAGCGGGTCAGGCCACAGATACGCAGTATTTT.

This clonotype has a count of ten or more. This CDR3 reads CAISGDSSWEQYF. In nucleotides, the CDR3 is TGTGCCATCAGTGGGGATAGCTCGTGGGAGCAGTACTTC. This sequence joins TRBV10-3 and TRBJ2-7; no definite D call. This CDR3 has 13 residues. Per the germline V gene, CDR1 is ENHRY and CDR2 is SYGVKD. V lost 4 bases and J lost 7, with 14 bases in between.

This clonotype was detected ten times or more. The chain recombines TRBV9 with TRBJ1-5; TRBD1 agrees at 7 bases. CDR1 and CDR2 from the germline V gene are SGDLS and YYNGEE. CDR3 length: 15 residues. Trimming cost V 0 bases and J 2 bases; bases outside gene matches: 2. The CDR3 spells CASSVGQGGNQPQHF. DNA of the CDR3: TGTGCCAGCAGCGTAGGACAGGGCGGCAATCAGCCCCAGCATTTT.

This clonotype was picked up many times. The chain is built from TRBV6-5 and TRBJ2-5; TRBD2 agrees at 10 bases. Germline CDR1 MNHEY, CDR2 SVGAGI. The junction had 4 bases not matched to a gene; V was cut back by 6 bases and J by 0 bases. This CDR3 contains 15 residues. For the CDR3, the DNA is TGTGCCAGCAGACCTAGCGGGAGCCACCAAGAGACCCAGTACTTC. It translates to CASRPSGSHQETQYF.

This clonotype is medium-sized. The V and J genes are TRBV20-1 and TRBJ2-1, with 9 bases identical to TRBD2. CDR3 length: 16 amino acids. The V segment lost 0 bases and the J segment 9 bases; nucleotides outside the gene matches: 12. Per the germline V gene, CDR1 is DFQATT and CDR2 is SNEGSKA (reference sequence). The CDR3 nucleotides are TGCAGTGCTAGAGATCTTTTTGCGGGAGGGCCCCGTGAGCAGTTCTTC. This gives the protein CSARDLFAGGPREQFF.

This clonotype is classed as medium-sized. The rearrangement links TRBV5-1 to TRBJ2-7, with D possibly TRBD1 on 6 matching bases. The CDR3 runs to 15 residues. Germline V CDR1 and CDR2: SGHRS, YFSETQ. The V gene lost 6 bases and the J gene lost 3 bases, with 19 bases spanning the gap. Here the CDR3 DNA reads TGCGCCAGCAAAAGTTCCTGGGGGCCGAACTACGAGCAGTACTTC. This encodes CASKSSWGPNYEQYF.

This rearrangement joins TRBV4-1 to TRBJ2-7, with 7 bases identical to TRBD2. V shed 5 bases, J shed 3 bases, and the junction held 10 bases outside the gene matches. This CDR3 contains 15 residues. The germline CDR1 and CDR2 sequences are MGHRA and YSYEKL. DNA of the CDR3: TGCGCCAGCAGCATTCAATCCGCGGGGGTCTACGAGCAGTACTTC. This translates into CASSIQSAGVYEQYF.

This clonotype occurred many times. This chain connects TRBV6-2 or TRBV6-3 to TRBJ2-1, with TRBD2 matching 9 bases. The J segment lost 2 bases and the V segment lost 8 bases, leaving 4 bases of the junction unmatched. Per the germline V gene, CDR1 is MNHEY and CDR2 is SVGEGT. This CDR3 contains 14 residues. CDR3 nucleotide sequence: TGTGCCAGCGCCGGGACTAGCACCTACAATGAGCAGTTCTTC. This gives the protein CASAGTSTYNEQFF.

In its sample, this clonotype was seen many times. V usage is TRBV2 and J usage is TRBJ1-1, with D perhaps TRBD1 (6 bases). Trimming left V 6 bases short and J 6 bases short, with 11 bases between. Germline assignment: CDR1 SNHLY and CDR2 FYNNEI. The CDR3 sequence is 12 residues long. In DNA form, the CDR3 reads TGTGCCAGCAGCGGACAGCCAGCTGAAGCTTTCTTT. Residues: CASSGQPAEAFF.